The 8 T cell receptor beta chains in this list originate from one sample, sequenced in a study of shared clonotypes between healthy human individuals. Using immunoSEQ multiplex PCR, the repertoire was profiled, and TCRdb retains in-frame clones only, with some absent. The table records roughly 1,600,000 clones, roughly 98.5% of them present only once. Sequencing was carried out using naive CD4+ T cells sorted from blood. Noted subset: CD45RA+ positively selected. Source of these receptors: a man aged 25 to 40 in good health.

The rearrangement uses TRBV7-2 and TRBJ2-1; 9 bases are shared with TRBD2. This CDR3 is built from 17 residues. In germline, CDR1 is SGHTA, CDR2 FQGNSA. V lost 5 bases and J lost 5; bases outside the gene matches: 13. CDR3 nucleotide sequence: TGTGCCAGCAGCCGATCTTCCATCCGACTAGCGGACAATGAGCAGTTCTTC. Residues: CASSRSSIRLADNEQFF. Full variable domain (remainder filled in from reference TRBV7-2 and TRBJ2-1): GAGVSQSPSNKVTEKGKDVELRCDPISGHTALYWYRQSLGQGLEFLIYFQGNSAPDKSGLPSDRFSAERTGGSVSTLTIQRTQQEDSAVYLCASSRSSIRLADNEQFFGPGTRLTVL.

The count of this clone is one. This chain uses TRBV5-1 with TRBJ2-2, with D perhaps matching TRBD1 or TRBD2 (5 bases each). V lost 4 bases and J 1 base, leaving 17 bases between the germline ends. In germline, CDR1 is SGHRS, CDR2 YFSETQ. This CDR3 comprises 17 residues. The CDR3 protein is CASSAPGGRLNTGELFF. The DNA for the CDR3 is TGCGCCAGCAGCGCCCCTGGGGGTAGACTGAACACCGGGGAGCTGTTTTTT.

J is TRBJ2-1 and V is TRBV28; D gene ambiguous. The CDR3 loop spans 13 amino acids. Trimming cost V 7 bases and J 4 bases, with 11 bases left between them. The germline V gene has CDR1 MDHEN and CDR2 SYDVKM. The CDR3 nucleotides are TGTGCCAGCACCCCCACAGAATACAATGAGCAGTTCTTC. This sequence encodes CASTPTEYNEQFF.

This chain joins TRBV5-1 and TRBJ1-4; no reliable D call. Between the trimmed V and J ends, which lost 2 bases and 5 bases, there was a span of 10 bases. This CDR3 has 14 residues. The germline gives CDR1 SGHRS, CDR2 YFSETQ. CDR3 bases: TGCGCCAGCAGCTTAGAGGGATTGAATGAAAAACTGTTTTTT. It encodes CASSLEGLNEKLFF.

The V gene is TRBV7-2, the J gene TRBJ2-7, with D unresolved. Looked up from germline, CDR1 is SGHTA and CDR2 is FQGNSA. Trimming stripped 8 bases from V and 2 bases from J, with 13 bases between. The length of the CDR3 is 13 residues. The CDR3 loop is CASATVYPYEQYF. CDR3 DNA sequence: TGTGCCAGCGCCACTGTGTATCCCTACGAGCAGTACTTC.

The chain joins TRBV9 to TRBJ1-5, with TRBD1 as a possible D gene (6 bases). The V and J ends lost 1 base and 5 bases respectively, with 13 bases between them. CDR3 length equals 15 residues. The germline gives CDR1 SGDLS, CDR2 YYNGEE. The CDR3 is CASSVTGYGDQPQHF. CDR3 bases: TGTGCCAGCAGCGTAACAGGGTACGGTGATCAGCCCCAGCATTTT.

This clone was seen a single time. The rearrangement joins TRBV5-4 to TRBJ2-5; tentative D call: TRBD1 (5 bases). This CDR3 has 13 residues. Germline V gene data show CDR1 as SGHNT and CDR2 as YYREEE (reference sequence). With 5 bases removed from V and 5 bases from J, the gap between germline ends came to 13 bases. CDR3 residues: CASRSPGLETQYF. DNA of the CDR3: TGTGCCAGCAGATCTCCAGGGTTGGAGACCCAGTACTTC.

Concerning this clone: The identical CDR3 is also encoded by other nucleotide sequences in the sample. The chain uses TRBV9 and TRBJ2-3; D might be TRBD2 (6 bases). V was clipped by 0 bases and J by 2 bases, with 10 bases between them. CDR3 size: 15 residues. Germline V CDR1 and CDR2: SGDLS, YYNGEE. In nucleotides, the CDR3 is TGTGCCAGCAGCGTAGTGGGGGGAGACACAGATACGCAGTATTTT. It codes for CASSVVGGDTDTQYF.